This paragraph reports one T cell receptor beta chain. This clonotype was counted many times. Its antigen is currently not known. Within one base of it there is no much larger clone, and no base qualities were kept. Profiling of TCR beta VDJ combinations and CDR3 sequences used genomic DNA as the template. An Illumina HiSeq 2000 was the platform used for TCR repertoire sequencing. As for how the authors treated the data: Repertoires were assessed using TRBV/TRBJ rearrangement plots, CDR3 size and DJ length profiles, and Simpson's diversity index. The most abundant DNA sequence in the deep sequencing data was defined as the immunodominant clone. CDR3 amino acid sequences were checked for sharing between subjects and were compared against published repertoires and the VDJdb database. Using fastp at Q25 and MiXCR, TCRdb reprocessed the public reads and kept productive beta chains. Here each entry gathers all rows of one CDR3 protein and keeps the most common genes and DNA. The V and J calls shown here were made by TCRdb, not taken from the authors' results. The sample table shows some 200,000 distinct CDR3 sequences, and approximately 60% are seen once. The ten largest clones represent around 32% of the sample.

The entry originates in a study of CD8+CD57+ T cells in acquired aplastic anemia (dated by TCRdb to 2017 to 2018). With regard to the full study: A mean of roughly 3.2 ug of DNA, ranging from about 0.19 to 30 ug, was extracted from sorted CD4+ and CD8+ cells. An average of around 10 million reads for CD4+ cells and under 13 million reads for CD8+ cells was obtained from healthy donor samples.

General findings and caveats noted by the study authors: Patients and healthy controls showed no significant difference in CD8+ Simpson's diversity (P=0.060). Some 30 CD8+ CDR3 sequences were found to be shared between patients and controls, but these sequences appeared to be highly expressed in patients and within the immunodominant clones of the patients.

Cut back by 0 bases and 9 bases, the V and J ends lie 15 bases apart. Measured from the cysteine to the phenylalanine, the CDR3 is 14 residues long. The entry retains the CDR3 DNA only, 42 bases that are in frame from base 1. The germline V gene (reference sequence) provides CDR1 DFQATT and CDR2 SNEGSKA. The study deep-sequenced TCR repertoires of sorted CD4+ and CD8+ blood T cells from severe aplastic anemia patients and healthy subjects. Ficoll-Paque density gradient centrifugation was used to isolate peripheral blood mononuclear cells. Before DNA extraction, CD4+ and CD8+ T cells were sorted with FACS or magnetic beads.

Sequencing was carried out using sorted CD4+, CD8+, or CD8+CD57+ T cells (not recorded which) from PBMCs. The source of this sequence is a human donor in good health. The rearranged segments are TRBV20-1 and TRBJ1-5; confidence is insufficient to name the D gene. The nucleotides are TGCAGTGCTAGAGATCCGGCCGGTTCAGGGCCCCAGCATTTT. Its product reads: CSARDPAGSGPQHF.